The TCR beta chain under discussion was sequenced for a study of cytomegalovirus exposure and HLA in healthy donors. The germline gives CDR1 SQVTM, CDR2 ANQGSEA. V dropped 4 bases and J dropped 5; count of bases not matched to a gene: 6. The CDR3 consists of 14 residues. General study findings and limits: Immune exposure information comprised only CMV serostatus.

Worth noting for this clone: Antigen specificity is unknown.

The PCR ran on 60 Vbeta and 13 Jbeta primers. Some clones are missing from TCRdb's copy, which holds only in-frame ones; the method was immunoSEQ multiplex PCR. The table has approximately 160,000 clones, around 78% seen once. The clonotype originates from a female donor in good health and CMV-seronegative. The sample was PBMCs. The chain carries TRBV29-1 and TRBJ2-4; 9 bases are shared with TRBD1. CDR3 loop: CSVVFWDRENIQYF. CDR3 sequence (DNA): TGCAGCGTTGTTTTCTGGGACAGGGAAAACATTCAGTACTTC.